This T cell receptor (beta chain) was captured in a study of T cells in Graves' hyperthyroidism and ophthalmopathy. Diagnosing involved the use of clinical symptoms, serum thyroxine and TRAb, thyroid ultrasound and orbital computed tomography. Amplified TCR beta CDR3 regions came from RNA transcripts. First-round RT-PCR targeting the TCR CDR3 was performed with the HTBI primer set. TCRdb fed the multiplex PCR reads into MiXCR, producing one record per CDR3 protein. The sample has about 720,000 distinct CDR3 sequences; around 15% are singletons. Trimming removed 3 bases from V and 0 bases from J, with 12 bases in between. The CDR3 runs 14 residues. Germline-derived CDR1 and CDR2 are DFQATT and SNEGSKA (reference sequence).

The source is a man aged 18 to 29 with Graves' hyperthyroidism. The chain combines TRBV20-1 with TRBJ2-7; D gene uncertain. Input material: blood. CDR3 sequence (DNA): TGCAGTGCTAGTCGCGGAGATAACTCCTACGAGCAGTACTTC. Amino acid sequence: CSASRGDNSYEQYF.